This TCR beta chain derives from a study of T cell changes during pregnancy in multiple sclerosis. Trimming took 6 bases from V and 7 from J; bases not matched to a gene: 7. Germline V gene data show CDR1 as MNHEY and CDR2 as SMNVEV (reference sequence). The CDR3 consists of 14 residues. The assay was immunoSEQ multiplex PCR, and TCRdb's table has in-frame clones only and misses some. This sample has 50,000 to 60,000 clones; about 90% occur once, and the top ten carry approximately 0.27%. The chain has TRBV27 and TRBJ1-5; TRBD1 agrees at 9 bases. The source is a female donor with multiple sclerosis, enrolled in a pregnancy study. The specimen comprised CD4+ T cells from peripheral blood mononuclear cells, sampled in the second trimester of pregnancy. CDR3 residues: CASRTTGGTQPQHF. The CDR3, as DNA: TGTGCCAGCAGGACCACAGGGGGCACCCAGCCCCAGCATTTT.